This T cell receptor beta chain was sequenced in a study of cytomegalovirus exposure and HLA in healthy donors (dated by TCRdb to the late 2010s). As for the study more broadly: In an earlier analysis of roughly 590 of the donors, about 270 Gb of sequence data and about 110 million unique TCR beta sequences from 150 million to 200 million T cells were reported. An early release covering some 640 HLA-typed donors comprised about 300 gigabases of sequencing data and around 80 million unique TCR sequences. Of the 300 to 500 genotyped donors, 75% to 85% were placed in the genetic ancestry cluster associated with self-reported Caucasian donors. The study aimed to test whether cataloging public T cell receptors could reveal signatures of past pathogen exposure. The study profiled the T cell repertoires of 550 to 700 subjects by immunosequencing and related them to cytomegalovirus serostatus. A separate validation cohort of more than 100 different subjects was used in addition to the 666-subject first cohort. The study combined high-throughput TCR immunosequencing, statistical association of individual TCRs with disease status, and machine learning to predict cytomegalovirus infection status. A later analysis re-examined previously published TCR beta repertoires from 500 to 700 donors and added high-resolution HLA genotyping to investigate patterns of TCR occurrence. In the later analysis, no new phenotypic data were used to find candidate immune exposures; instead, reliance was placed on TCR beta sequences and their occurrence across donors. An earlier analysis of some 600 of the donors applied high-throughput TCR beta sequencing to assess whether each TCR beta V gene segment acted as functional or pseudogenic. Donor age, sex, ethnicity and CMV serostatus were collected together with the repertoire data. In a later genetic analysis, genome-wide SNP genotypes for about 65% of the roughly 700 donors were used, and that subset was treated as a discovery cohort. Every discovery cohort repertoire had been produced on one sequencing platform. HLA typing included class I and class II loci at four-digit resolution. Typing coverage varied by locus: about 629-630 donors for A, B, C, DRB1 and DQB1; roughly 510 for DQA1; about 570 for DPA1; approximately 490 for DPB1. Four to six DR-DQ haplotypes were handled as single units for association and clustering, since linkage in the cohort was strong. On average, around 240,000 unique TCR beta nucleotide sequences were sequenced per donor among roughly 430 genotyped donors of the cohort, with around 19% of those sequences being non-productive.

Overall study outcomes, separate from this receptor: Specific HLA alleles were associated with 18,000 or so TCR beta sequences at a false discovery rate of 0.05 in a later analysis. In a later analysis, the rate of TCR association differed among HLA loci, with DRB1 alleles having the most associated TCRs and HLA-C alleles having the fewest. It was suggested by the authors that the approach could potentially be generalized to other disease states and immunological phenotypes. Several of the top co-occurrence clusters appeared to be linked to parvovirus B19, influenza, CMV and Epstein-Barr virus, according to a later analysis. A further reported finding was that TCR beta sequences accurately predicted the HLA-A and HLA-B alleles for most subjects in the first cohort. A group of highly shared sequence variants was considered likely to be a technical artifact of the sequencing pipeline. Around 16 rarely observed V segments, including chromosome 9 orphons, were excluded from the earlier analysis of approximately 600 of the donors because counts were too low. In a later analysis, HLA-associated TCR beta chains were found to be more clonally expanded and to have lower generation probabilities than equally common non-associated chains. In the study, around 160 TCR beta chains were listed as associated with cytomegalovirus. Most CMV-associated TCR beta chains appeared to be HLA-restricted in a later analysis, and the HLA associations seemed to be driven largely by CMV exposure. In an earlier analysis of about 540 of the donors, most TCR beta V segments were observed in productive rearrangements about 90% or about 30% of the time, broadly matching IMGT annotations. Linkage disequilibrium might explain the correlated functional status among segregating V segments, but an unknown experimental factor could not be ruled out. CMV serostatus was the only immune exposure information available for the cohort. The classifier was reported to diagnose cytomegalovirus status with high specificity and sensitivity in both the original and validation cohorts. Assigning TCR associations to individual alleles was difficult when HLA alleles, especially DR and DQ, strongly co-occurred. In a later genetic analysis, fewer N-insertions in productive TCRs were reported among donors in an Asian-associated ancestry cluster than the approximately 630-donor mean. In this cohort, only TCR beta chains were sequenced, and detectable features were limited by the absence of alpha or paired-chain data. Some IMGT-functional V segments, including TRBV6-2 and TRBV6-3, could not be told apart with the 87-base-pair reads, so those segments were excluded. The presence/absence analyses assumed that sequencing depth was roughly uniform across donors, and that assumption may not be true. Because HLA typing was unavailable for some donors at each locus, only the typed subset was used in association tests. A few of the identified cytomegalovirus-associated TCR beta chains were confirmed in vitro to be specific for cytomegalovirus antigens. While some public TCRs were present in many individuals, most TCR sequences turned up only very rarely across donors. V-gene and J-gene trimming of TCR beta chains was associated with a missense DCLRE1C variant in a later genetic analysis, and the association was replicated in an independent cohort.

CDR3 length: 16 amino acids, cysteine to phenylalanine. Of the read, only the CDR3 DNA is kept; its 48 bases are in frame from base 1. The V end loses 2 bases and the J end loses 4 bases, and a stretch of 21 bases separates them. The germline V gene (reference sequence) provides CDR1 GTSNPN and CDR2 SVGIG. The cohort consisted of 670 or so healthy bone marrow donors. All cohort members were sampled while nominally healthy, although unrecorded immune exposures were likely present. The donor tested CMV seronegative and was one of the 352 seronegative cohort members. A peripheral blood sample was provided by each donor, and peripheral blood mononuclear cells were used for TCR beta sequencing. The Qiagen DNeasy Blood Extraction Kit was used to extract genomic DNA from the blood cell samples. Libraries were built with the immunoSEQ multiplex PCR assay. The multiplex PCR relied on a mix of 60 forward primers for TCR Vbeta segments and 13 reverse primers for TCR Jbeta segments. The CDR3 region of rearranged TCR beta genes was amplified from genomic DNA by a multiplex PCR assay. The amplified TCR beta libraries were sequenced on the Illumina HiSeq System as 87-base-pair reads. The authors' analysis ran thus. A later analysis counted about 76 million unique TCR beta chains across the 666 repertoires, and 9 million to 14 million of these chains were shared by at least two donors. To remove PCR and sequencing errors, raw reads were error-corrected and collapsed into unique sequences using a nearest-neighbor algorithm that merged closely related sequences. CDR3 sequences were aligned to IMGT reference sequences to assign V, D and J gene segments. Each retained sequence needed at least a six-nucleotide match to both a V gene segment and a J gene segment. Rearrangements were classified as productive when the CDR3 lacked stop codons and remained in frame with V and J, and all other rearrangements were classified as non-productive. Following IMGT convention, CDR3 was defined as the stretch from the second conserved V-encoded cysteine up to the conserved J-encoded phenylalanine. In an earlier analysis of more than 550 of the donors, sequences lacking an unambiguous match to a single V gene segment were excluded. In an earlier analysis of roughly 500 of the donors, V segments were called functional above 56.7% productive rearrangements and were called segregating when the between-donor standard deviation exceeded 5%. A statistical classification framework was developed to diagnose cytomegalovirus status using the catalog of TCR beta chain sequences. V and J gene assignment, in a later analysis, came from comparing TCR nucleotide sequences with IMGT/GENE-DB human TR gene sequences. In a later analysis, CDR3 sequences and most-parsimonious VDJ recombination scenarios were assigned using the TCRdist pipeline. In a later analysis, every TCR beta chain was defined by the combination of its CDR3 amino acid sequence and its V-gene family, and reads without a unique V-gene family were dropped. In a later analysis, a few hundred highly shared, low-generation-probability nucleotide sequences were removed to address suspected cross-contamination and a sequencing artifact. In a later analysis, a clonal expansion index for each public chain was calculated from normalized within-repertoire ranks of inferred template counts. A later analysis computed generation probabilities with a VDJ recombination model fitted to out-of-frame rearrangements, and checked the results against IGoR. In a later analysis, TCR-TCR, TCR-HLA and TCR-CMV co-occurrence was scored with hypergeometric tests, and a repertoire-size bias correction was applied to TCR pairs. In a later analysis, false discovery rates were estimated by permuting HLA or CMV assignments 20 times. In a later analysis, co-occurring TCRs were grouped with DBSCAN, and TCRdist sequence similarity was added when clustering was performed within HLA-allele-positive subsets. Repertoires with fewer than 30,000 or more than 120,000 public chains were left out of co-occurrence clustering, as were five repertoires with anomalous nucleotide sharing. Sourced from immuneACCESS, this table was stored by TCRdb with only in-frame sequences that have V and J called. A share of the clones is absent; for the studies checked, an unresolved V gene accounts for under half, and the remainder has no known explanation. Clone size and V and J calls were adopted from that table, with D and trimming inferred from the DNA. In this sample's table one finds 150,000 or so clones. Approximately 1.6% of the sample rests with the top ten.

Concerning this clone: It lacks a known antigen.

The receptor's source is a man between 18 and 35 years old in good health and CMV-seronegative. Sequencing was performed on PBMCs. The chain joins TRBV30 to TRBJ2-7; a tentative D call is TRBD2 (7 bases match). This receptor has the CDR3 CAWSTGTGGAGYEQYF. The sequenced DNA: TGTGCCTGGAGTACGGGGACTGGGGGGGCGGGATACGAGCAGTACTTC.